This T cell receptor beta chain stems from a study of cytomegalovirus exposure and HLA in healthy donors. The PCR employed 60 Vbeta primers together with 13 Jbeta primers. The method was immunoSEQ multiplex PCR; TCRdb's version includes in-frame clones alone and lacks a portion of them. This table holds about 190,000 clones, approximately 80% found once. The V end was cut by 6 bases, the J end by 4 bases, with 6 bases between. Germline CDR1 and CDR2: SNHLY and FYNNEI. This CDR3 comprises 12 residues. The chain carries TRBV2 and TRBJ1-4, with TRBD1 as a possible D gene (5 bases). The receptor was isolated from a boy between 5 and 17 years old in good health and CMV-seronegative. The sample consisted of PBMCs. The CDR3 coding sequence is TGTGCCAGCAGACAGGTTAATGAAAAACTGTTTTTT. The encoded protein is CASRQVNEKLFF.